The clone carrying this T cell receptor beta chain was found a few times. V lost 6 bases to trimming and J lost 0 bases; unmatched junction nucleotides: 8. This CDR3 spans 15 amino acids. Per the germline V gene, CDR1 is MNHEY and CDR2 is SVGAGI. These data come from a study of blood T cell repertoires in COVID-19. Study-level background: Acute-phase and convalescent COVID-19 samples originated in the United States, Italy and Spain.

Patients from Seattle were sampled longitudinally, starting during active infection. Authors' methods: By means of reference gene primer amplification, nucleated cell counts were estimated. Here immunoSEQ multiplex PCR was the method, and the copy in TCRdb shows in-frame clones only, minus some. V, J and clone size are those of that table, while D and trimming were read from the DNA. The sample contains around 270,000 clones, around 82% of which appear only once. Sequenced material: peripheral blood. This TCR was recovered from a human donor with COVID-19, enrolled during active disease. The donor label of this sample is uncertain. The J gene is TRBJ2-7, the V gene TRBV6-5; 7 bases map to TRBD2. The CDR3 is CASRPSGLRSYEQYF. The CDR3 DNA reads as TGTGCCAGCAGACCTAGCGGCCTCCGCTCCTACGAGCAGTACTTC.